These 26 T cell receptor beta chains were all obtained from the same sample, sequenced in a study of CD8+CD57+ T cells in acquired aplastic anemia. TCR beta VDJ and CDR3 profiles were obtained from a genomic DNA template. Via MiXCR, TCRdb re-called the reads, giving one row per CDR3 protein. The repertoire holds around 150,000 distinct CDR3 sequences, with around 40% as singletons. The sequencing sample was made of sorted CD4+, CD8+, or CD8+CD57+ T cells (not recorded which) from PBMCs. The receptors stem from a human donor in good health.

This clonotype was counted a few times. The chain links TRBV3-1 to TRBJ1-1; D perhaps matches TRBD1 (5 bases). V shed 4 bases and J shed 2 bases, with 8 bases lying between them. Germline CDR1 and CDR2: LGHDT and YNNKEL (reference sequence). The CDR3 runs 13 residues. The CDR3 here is CASSRRGNTEAFF. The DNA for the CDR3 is TGTGCCAGCAGCCGGAGGGGTAACACTGAAGCTTTCTTT. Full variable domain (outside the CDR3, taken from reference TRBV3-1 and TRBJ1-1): DTAVSQTPKYLVTQMGNDKSIKCEQNLGHDTMYWYKQDSKKFLKIMFSYNNKELIINETVPNRFSPKSPDKAHLNLHINSLELGDSAVYFCASSRRGNTEAFFGQGTRLTVV.

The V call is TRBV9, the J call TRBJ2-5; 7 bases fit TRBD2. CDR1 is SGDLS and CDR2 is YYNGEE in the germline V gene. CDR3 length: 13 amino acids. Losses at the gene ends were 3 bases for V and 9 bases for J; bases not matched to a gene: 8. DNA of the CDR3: TGTGCCAGCAGCGCTAGGCTAGCGGAGGCCCAGTACTTC. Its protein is CASSARLAEAQYF.

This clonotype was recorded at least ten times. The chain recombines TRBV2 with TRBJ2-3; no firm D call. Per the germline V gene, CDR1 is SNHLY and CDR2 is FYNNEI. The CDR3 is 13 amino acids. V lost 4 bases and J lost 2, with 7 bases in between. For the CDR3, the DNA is TGTGCCAGCAGTGCAAGGACCACAGATACGCAGTATTTT. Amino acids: CASSARTTDTQYF.

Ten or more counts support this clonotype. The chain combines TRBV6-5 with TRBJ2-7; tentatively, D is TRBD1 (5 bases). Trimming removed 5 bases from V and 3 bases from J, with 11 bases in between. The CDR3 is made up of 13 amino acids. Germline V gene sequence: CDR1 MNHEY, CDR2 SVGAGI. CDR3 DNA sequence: TGTGCCAGCAGTAACGACAGAGTCTACGAGCAGTACTTC. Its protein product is CASSNDRVYEQYF.

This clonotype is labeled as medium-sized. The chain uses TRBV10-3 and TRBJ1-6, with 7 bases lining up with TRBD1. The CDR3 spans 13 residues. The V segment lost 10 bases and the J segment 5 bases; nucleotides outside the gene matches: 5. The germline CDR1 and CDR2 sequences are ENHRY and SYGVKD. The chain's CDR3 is CATTTGNNSPLHF. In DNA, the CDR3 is TGTGCCACTACGACAGGGAATAATTCACCCCTCCACTTT.

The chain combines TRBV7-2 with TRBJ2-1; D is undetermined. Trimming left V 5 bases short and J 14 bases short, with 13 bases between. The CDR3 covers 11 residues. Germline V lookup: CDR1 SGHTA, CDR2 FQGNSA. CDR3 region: CASSLARLEFF. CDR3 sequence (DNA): TGTGCCAGCAGCCTGGCCCGACTTGAGTTCTTC.

The CDR3 here is CASSLEGAETQYF. CDR3 nucleotides: TGTGCCAGCAGCTTGGAAGGGGCAGAGACCCAGTACTTC. The rearrangement uses TRBV7-2 and TRBJ2-5, with D maybe TRBD1 (5 bases). CDR3 length: 13 residues. Germline V lookup: CDR1 SGHTA, CDR2 FQGNSA. The germline V and J ends were trimmed by 3 bases and 4 bases, with 9 bases remaining between them.

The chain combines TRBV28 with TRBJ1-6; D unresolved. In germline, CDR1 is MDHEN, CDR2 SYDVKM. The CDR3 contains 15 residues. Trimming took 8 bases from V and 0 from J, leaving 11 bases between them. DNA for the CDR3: TGTGCCAGCCAACCCGCCAGCTCCTATAATTCACCCCTCCACTTT. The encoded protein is CASQPASSYNSPLHF.

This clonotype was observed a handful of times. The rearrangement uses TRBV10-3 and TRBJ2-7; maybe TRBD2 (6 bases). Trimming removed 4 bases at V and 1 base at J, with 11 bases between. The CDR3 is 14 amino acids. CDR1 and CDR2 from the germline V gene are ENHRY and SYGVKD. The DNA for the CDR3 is TGTGCCATCAGTGGGGACTCGGCTTCCTACGAGCAGTACTTC. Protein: CAISGDSASYEQYF.

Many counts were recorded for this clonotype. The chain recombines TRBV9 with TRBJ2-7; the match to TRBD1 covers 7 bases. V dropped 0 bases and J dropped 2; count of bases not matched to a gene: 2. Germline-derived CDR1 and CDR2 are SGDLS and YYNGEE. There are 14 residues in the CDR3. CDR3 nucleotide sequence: TGTGCCAGCAGCGTAGGACAGGGAACCTACGAGCAGTACTTC. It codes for CASSVGQGTYEQYF. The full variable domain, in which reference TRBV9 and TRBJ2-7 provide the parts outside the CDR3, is DSGVTQTPKHLITATGQRVTLRCSPRSGDLSVYWYQQSLDQGLQFLIQYYNGEERAKGNILERFSAQQFPDLHSELNLSSLELGDSALYFCASSVGQGTYEQYFGPGTRLTVT.

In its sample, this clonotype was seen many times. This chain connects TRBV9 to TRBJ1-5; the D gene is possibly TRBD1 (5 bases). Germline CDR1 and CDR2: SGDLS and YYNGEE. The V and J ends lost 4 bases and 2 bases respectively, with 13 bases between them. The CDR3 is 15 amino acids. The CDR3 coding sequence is TGTGCCAGCAGCATGGGACCCACGGGCAATCAGCCCCAGCATTTT. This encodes CASSMGPTGNQPQHF.

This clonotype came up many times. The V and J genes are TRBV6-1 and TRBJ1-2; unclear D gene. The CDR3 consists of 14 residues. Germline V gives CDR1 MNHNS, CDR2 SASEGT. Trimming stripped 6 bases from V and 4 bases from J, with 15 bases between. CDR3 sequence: CASSPDGVGYGYTF. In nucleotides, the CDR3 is TGTGCCAGCAGCCCGGACGGAGTTGGCTATGGCTACACCTTC.

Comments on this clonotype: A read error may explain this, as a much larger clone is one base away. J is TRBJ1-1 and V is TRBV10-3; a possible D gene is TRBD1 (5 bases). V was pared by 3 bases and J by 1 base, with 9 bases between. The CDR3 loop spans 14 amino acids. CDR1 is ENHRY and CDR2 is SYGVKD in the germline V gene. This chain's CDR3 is CAISDGTANTEAFF. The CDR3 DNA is TGTGCCATCAGTGATGGGACGGCGAACACTGAAGCTTTCTTT.

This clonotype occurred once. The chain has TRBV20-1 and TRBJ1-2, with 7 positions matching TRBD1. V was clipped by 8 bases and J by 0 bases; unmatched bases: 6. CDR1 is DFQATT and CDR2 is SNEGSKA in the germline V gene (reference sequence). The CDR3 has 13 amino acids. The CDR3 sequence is CSIRQGANYGYTF. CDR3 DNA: TGCAGTATACGACAGGGTGCTAACTATGGCTACACCTTC.

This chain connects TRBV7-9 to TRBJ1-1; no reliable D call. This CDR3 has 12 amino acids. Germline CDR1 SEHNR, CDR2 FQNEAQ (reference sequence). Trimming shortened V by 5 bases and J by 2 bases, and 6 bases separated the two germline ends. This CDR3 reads CASSLDNTEAFF. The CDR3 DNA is TGTGCCAGCAGCCTAGACAACACTGAAGCTTTCTTT.

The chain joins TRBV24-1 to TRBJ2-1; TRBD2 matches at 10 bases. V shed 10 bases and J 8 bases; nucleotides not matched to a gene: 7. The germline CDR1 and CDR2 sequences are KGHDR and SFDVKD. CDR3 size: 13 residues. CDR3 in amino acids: CATASGSVDEQFF. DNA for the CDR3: TGTGCCACTGCTAGCGGGAGTGTGGATGAGCAGTTCTTC.

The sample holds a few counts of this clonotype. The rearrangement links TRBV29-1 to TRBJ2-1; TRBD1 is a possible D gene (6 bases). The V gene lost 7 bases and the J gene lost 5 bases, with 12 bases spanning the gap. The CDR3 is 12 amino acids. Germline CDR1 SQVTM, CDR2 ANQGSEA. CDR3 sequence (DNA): TGCAGCGCTTACCGGGACAACAATGAGCAGTTCTTC. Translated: CSAYRDNNEQFF.

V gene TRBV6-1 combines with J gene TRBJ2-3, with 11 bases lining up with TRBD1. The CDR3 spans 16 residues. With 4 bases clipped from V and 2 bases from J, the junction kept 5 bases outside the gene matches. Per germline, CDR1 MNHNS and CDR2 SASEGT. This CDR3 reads CASSGDRGALTDTQYF. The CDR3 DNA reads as TGTGCCAGCAGTGGGGACAGGGGGGCCCTCACAGATACGCAGTATTTT.

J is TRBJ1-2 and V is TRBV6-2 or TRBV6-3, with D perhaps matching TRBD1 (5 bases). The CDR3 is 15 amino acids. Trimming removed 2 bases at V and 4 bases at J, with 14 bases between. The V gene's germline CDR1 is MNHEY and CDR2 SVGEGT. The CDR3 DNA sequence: TGTGCCAGCAGTTACCCCCCGGGCCAGGGCTATGGCTACACCTTC. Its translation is CASSYPPGQGYGYTF.

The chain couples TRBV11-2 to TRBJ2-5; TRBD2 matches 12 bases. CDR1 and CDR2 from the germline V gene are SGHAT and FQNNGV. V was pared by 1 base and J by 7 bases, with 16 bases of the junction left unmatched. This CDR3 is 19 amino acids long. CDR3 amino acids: CASSLGYLAGGPAFGTQYF. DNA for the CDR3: TGTGCCAGCAGCTTAGGGTACCTAGCGGGGGGGCCGGCCTTTGGGACCCAGTACTTC.

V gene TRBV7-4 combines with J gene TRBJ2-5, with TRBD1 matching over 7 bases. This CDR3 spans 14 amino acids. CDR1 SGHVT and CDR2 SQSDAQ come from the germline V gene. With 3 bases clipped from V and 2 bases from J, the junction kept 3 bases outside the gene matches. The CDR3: CASSLGDRQETQYF. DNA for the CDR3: TGTGCCAGCAGCTTGGGGGACAGACAAGAGACCCAGTACTTC.

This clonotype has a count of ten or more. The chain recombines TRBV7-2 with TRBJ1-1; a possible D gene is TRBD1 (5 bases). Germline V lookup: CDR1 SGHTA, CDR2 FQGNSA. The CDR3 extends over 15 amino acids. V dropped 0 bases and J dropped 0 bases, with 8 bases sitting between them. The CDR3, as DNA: TGTGCCAGCAGCTTAGCGACAGTAATGAACACTGAAGCTTTCTTT. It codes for CASSLATVMNTEAFF.

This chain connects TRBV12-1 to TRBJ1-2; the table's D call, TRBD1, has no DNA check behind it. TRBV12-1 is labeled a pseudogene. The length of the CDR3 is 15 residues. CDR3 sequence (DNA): TGTGCCAGCAGCGTTGCGCAGGGGCCGCGGAATGGCTACACCTTC. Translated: CASSVAQGPRNGYTF.

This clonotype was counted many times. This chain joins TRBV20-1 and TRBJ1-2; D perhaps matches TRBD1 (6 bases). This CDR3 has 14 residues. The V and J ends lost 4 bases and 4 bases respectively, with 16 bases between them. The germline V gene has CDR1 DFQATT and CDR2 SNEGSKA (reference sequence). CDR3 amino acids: CSATKQGVGYGYTF. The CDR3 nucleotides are TGCAGTGCTACCAAACAGGGTGTTGGCTATGGCTACACCTTC.

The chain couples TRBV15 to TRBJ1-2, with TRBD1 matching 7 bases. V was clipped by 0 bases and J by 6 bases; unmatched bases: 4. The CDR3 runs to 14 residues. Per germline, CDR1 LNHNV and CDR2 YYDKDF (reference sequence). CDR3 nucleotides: TGTGCCACCAGCAGAGATGGCAGGGGGGATGGCTACACCTTC. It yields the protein CATSRDGRGDGYTF. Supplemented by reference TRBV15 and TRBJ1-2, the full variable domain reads DAMVIQNPRYQVTQFGKPVTLSCSQTLNHNVMYWYQQKSSQAPKLLFHYYDKDFNNEADTPDNFQSRRPNTSFCFLDIRSPGLGDTAMYLCATSRDGRGDGYTFGSGTRLTVV.

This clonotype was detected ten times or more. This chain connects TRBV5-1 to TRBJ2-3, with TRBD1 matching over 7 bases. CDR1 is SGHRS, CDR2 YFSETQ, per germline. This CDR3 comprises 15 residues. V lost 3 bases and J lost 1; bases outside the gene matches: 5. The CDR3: CASSSDRIGTDTQYF. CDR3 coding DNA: TGCGCCAGCAGCTCGGACAGGATTGGCACAGATACGCAGTATTTT.